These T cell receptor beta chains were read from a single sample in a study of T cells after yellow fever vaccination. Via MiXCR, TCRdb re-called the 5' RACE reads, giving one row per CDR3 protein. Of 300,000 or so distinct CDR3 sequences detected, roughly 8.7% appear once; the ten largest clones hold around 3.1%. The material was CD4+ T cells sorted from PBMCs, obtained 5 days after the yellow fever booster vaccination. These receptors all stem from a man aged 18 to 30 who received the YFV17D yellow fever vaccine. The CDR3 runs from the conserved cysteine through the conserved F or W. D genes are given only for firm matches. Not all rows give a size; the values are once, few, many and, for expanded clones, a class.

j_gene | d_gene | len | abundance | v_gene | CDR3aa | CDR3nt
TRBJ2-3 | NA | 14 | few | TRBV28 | CASSSAGSADTQYF | TGTGCCAGCAGTTCGGCGGGGTCGGCAGATACGCAGTATTTT
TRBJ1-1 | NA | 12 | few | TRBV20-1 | CSARDRYTEAFF | TGCAGTGCTAGGGATCGGTACACTGAAGCTTTCTTT
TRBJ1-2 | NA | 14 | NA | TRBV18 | CASSPPGGAGGYTF | TGTGCCAGCTCACCACCTGGAGGGGCTGGGGGCTACACCTTC
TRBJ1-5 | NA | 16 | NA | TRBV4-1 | CASSQGKGGYDQPQHF | TGCGCCAGCAGCCAAGGAAAAGGTGGATATGATCAGCCCCAGCATTTT
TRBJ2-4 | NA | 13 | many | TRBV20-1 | CSARDFRGNIQYF | TGCAGTGCTAGAGATTTCAGGGGAAACATTCAGTACTTC
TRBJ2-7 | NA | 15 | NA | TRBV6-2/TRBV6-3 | CASSYGRGSSYEQYF | TGTGCCAGCAGTTACGGCCGGGGAAGCTCCTACGAGCAGTACTTC
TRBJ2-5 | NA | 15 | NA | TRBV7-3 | CASSLNPGARETQYF | TGTGCCAGCAGCTTAAATCCGGGGGCGCGTGAGACCCAGTACTTC
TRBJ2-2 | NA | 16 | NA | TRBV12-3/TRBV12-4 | CASSLIEGTPDRELFF | TGTGCCAGCAGTTTAATTGAAGGGACACCGGACCGGGAGCTGTTTTTT
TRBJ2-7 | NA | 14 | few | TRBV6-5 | CASSYGQGLYEQYF | TGTGCCAGCAGTTACGGGCAGGGACTCTACGAGCAGTACTTC
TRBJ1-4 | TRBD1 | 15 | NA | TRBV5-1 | CASSAGQGLGEKLFF | TGCGCCAGCAGCGCGGGACAGGGGTTAGGGGAAAAACTGTTTTTT
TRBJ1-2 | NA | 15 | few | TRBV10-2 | CASSESRGLFYGYTF | TGCGCCAGCAGTGAAAGCAGGGGACTCTTCTATGGCTACACCTTC
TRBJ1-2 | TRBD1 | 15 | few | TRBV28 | CASSTTTGTVYGYTF | TGTGCCAGCAGTACAACGACAGGGACTGTCTATGGCTACACCTTC
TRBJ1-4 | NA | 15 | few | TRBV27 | CASSLRPPSNEKLFF | TGTGCCAGCAGTTTAAGGCCCCCGAGTAATGAAAAACTGTTTTTT
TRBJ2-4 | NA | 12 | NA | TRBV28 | CASTRPGRIQYF | TGTGCCAGCACCCGCCCTGGACGAATTCAGTACTTC
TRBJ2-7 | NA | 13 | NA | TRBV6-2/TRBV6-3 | CASSWGRSYEQYF | TGTGCCAGCAGTTGGGGGCGGTCTTACGAGCAGTACTTC
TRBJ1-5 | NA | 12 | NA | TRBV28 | CASRQANQPQHF | TGTGCCAGCCGGCAGGCCAATCAGCCCCAGCATTTT
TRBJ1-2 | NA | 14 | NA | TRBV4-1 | CASSPPPGRYGYTF | TGCGCCAGCAGCCCTCCCCCGGGTCGTTATGGCTACACCTTC
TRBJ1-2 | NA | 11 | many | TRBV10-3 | CAISSQDSYTF | TGTGCCATCAGCTCACAGGACAGCTACACCTTC
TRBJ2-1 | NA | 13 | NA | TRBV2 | CASRETVNNEQFF | TGTGCCAGCAGAGAGACAGTTAACAATGAGCAGTTCTTC
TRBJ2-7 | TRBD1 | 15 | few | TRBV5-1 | CASSLGGQGAREQYF | TGCGCCAGCAGCTTGGGGGGACAGGGGGCGAGAGAGCAGTACTTC
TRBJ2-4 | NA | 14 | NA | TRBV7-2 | CASTVASHWDIQYF | TGTGCCAGTACCGTGGCTTCTCATTGGGACATTCAGTACTTC
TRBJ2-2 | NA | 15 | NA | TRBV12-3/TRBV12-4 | CASSRDGGRTGELFF | TGTGCCAGCAGTCGGGACGGCGGACGCACCGGGGAGCTGTTTTTT
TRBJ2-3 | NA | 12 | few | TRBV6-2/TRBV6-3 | CASAQDADTQYF | TGTGCCAGTGCACAGGACGCAGATACGCAGTATTTT